This T cell receptor (beta chain) was found in a study of Ad26.COV2.S vaccination and SARS-CoV-2 variants. The wider study: Within the COV1001 Ad26.COV2.S trial arm, the donor was enrolled. The study gave Ad26.COV2.S intramuscularly, once or twice 56 days apart.

Germline CDR1 and CDR2: SGHTA and FQGNSA. The CDR3 spans 14 residues. Trimming removed 5 bases from V and 4 bases from J; junction bases left unmatched: 2. The treatment is: some 20 received Ad26.COV2.S at low or high dose, single or two shots; 5 received placebo; per-sample allocation not given. Sample collection was performed on day 63 after the first vaccine or placebo injection. Within Boston, the person who donated was an adult of 18-55 years. The administered vaccine (an Ad26 vector) expressed Wuhan-strain SARS-CoV-2 spike. Method: immunoSEQ multiplex PCR; TCRdb's copy keeps in-frame clones and lacks some. The sample comprises 300,000 to 450,000 clones, approximately 85% of which are singletons, and about 3.3% rests with the top ten.

V usage is TRBV7-2 and J usage is TRBJ1-6; the match to TRBD1 covers 7 bases. This clonotype originated in a person between 18 and 65 years old who received the Ad26.COV2.S COVID-19 vaccine or a placebo. The sequences come from peripheral blood, collected in a trial of Ad26.COV2.S vaccine versus placebo. CDR3 sequence reads: CASSLQGYNSPLHF. DNA for the CDR3: TGTGCCAGCAGCCTACAGGGGTATAATTCACCCCTCCACTTT.